The 29 T cell receptor beta chains given below trace back to one sample, sequenced in a study of blood T cell repertoires in COVID-19. Repertoires were generated with immunoSEQ multiplex PCR, while TCRdb's copy carries only in-frame clones and drops some. The table shows 100,000 to 150,000 clones, with about 74% occurring only once. Input material: peripheral blood. Source of these receptors: a man older than 75 with COVID-19, enrolled during active disease.

This chain links TRBV27 with TRBJ2-7, with 10 bases aligning to TRBD2. The CDR3 length is 13 residues. V shed 5 bases, J shed 11 bases, and the junction held 9 bases outside the gene matches. The germline V gene encodes CDR1 MNHEY and CDR2 SMNVEV (reference sequence). The CDR3 DNA follows: TGTGCCAGCAGTATCCGGACTAGCGGACAAGAGTACTTC. It is translated as CASSIRTSGQEYF.

The chain recombines TRBV9 with TRBJ2-1; 8 bases map to TRBD2. Trimming took 0 bases from V and 9 from J; bases not matched to a gene: 11. Per germline, CDR1 SGDLS and CDR2 YYNGEE. CDR3 size: 16 residues. Here the CDR3 DNA reads TGTGCCAGCAGCGTAGCTCCCACGGGAGGGATCGGTGAGCAGTTCTTC. Residues: CASSVAPTGGIGEQFF. Filled out from reference TRBV9 and TRBJ2-1, the complete variable domain reads DSGVTQTPKHLITATGQRVTLRCSPRSGDLSVYWYQQSLDQGLQFLIQYYNGEERAKGNILERFSAQQFPDLHSELNLSSLELGDSALYFCASSVAPTGGIGEQFFGPGTRLTVL.

The chain recombines TRBV18 with TRBJ2-5; TRBD1 aligns across 7 bases. Germline-derived CDR1 and CDR2 are KGHSH and LQKENI. V was clipped by 3 bases and J by 0 bases; unmatched bases: 4. The CDR3 contains 15 residues. The CDR3 DNA sequence: TGTGCCAGCTCACCTCTTCAGGGGGACCAAGAGACCCAGTACTTC. Translation gives CASSPLQGDQETQYF.

The chain joins TRBV6-2 or TRBV6-3 to TRBJ2-7; 14 positions agree with TRBD2. This CDR3 is built from 15 residues. With 5 bases clipped from V and 7 bases from J, the junction kept 7 bases outside the gene matches. Germline V gene sequence: CDR1 MNHEY, CDR2 SVGEGT. CDR3 sequence (DNA): TGTGCCAGCAGTAGACCGGGACTAGCGGGAGAGGAGCAGTACTTC. Amino acid sequence: CASSRPGLAGEEQYF.

This clone was counted once. The V gene is TRBV7-3, the J gene TRBJ2-1, with 7 bases matching TRBD2. The germline V gene encodes CDR1 SGHTA and CDR2 FQGTGA. This CDR3 is 15 amino acids long. Losses at the gene ends were 4 bases for V and 3 bases for J; bases not matched to a gene: 6. CDR3 loop: CASSSSPSGYNEQFF. CDR3 DNA sequence: TGTGCCAGCAGCTCATCCCCTAGCGGCTACAATGAGCAGTTCTTC.

V gene TRBV29-1 combines with J gene TRBJ2-1; maybe TRBD2 (6 bases). The germline CDR1 and CDR2 sequences are SQVTM and ANQGSEA. There are 12 residues in the CDR3. The germline V and J ends were trimmed by 8 bases and 3 bases, with 11 bases remaining between them. CDR3 amino acids: CSRWTNYNEQFF. For the CDR3, the DNA is TGCAGCAGATGGACTAACTACAATGAGCAGTTCTTC.

CDR3 coding DNA: TGCAGCGTTGGAAGCGACTCCTATGGCTACACCTTC. Protein sequence: CSVGSDSYGYTF. The chain recombines TRBV29-1 with TRBJ1-2; D uncertain. Germline V lookup: CDR1 SQVTM, CDR2 ANQGSEA. The CDR3 spans 12 residues. V lost 4 bases, J lost 4 bases, and 10 bases lay in between.

V and J are TRBV2 and TRBJ2-7; TRBD1 aligns across 10 bases. V was pared by 6 bases and J by 6 bases, with 8 bases of the junction left unmatched. The V gene's germline CDR1 is SNHLY and CDR2 FYNNEI. This CDR3 contains 14 residues. This chain's CDR3 is CASSGDRGLGEQYF. DNA of the CDR3: TGTGCCAGCAGCGGGGACAGGGGTCTGGGCGAGCAGTACTTC.

CDR3 region: CASRFFGRGGTQYF. The CDR3 coding sequence is TGTGCCAGCAGGTTCTTCGGCCGGGGTGGGACCCAGTACTTC. The V and J genes are TRBV11-2 and TRBJ2-5, with a possible D match to TRBD2 (5 bases). Trimming removed 6 bases at V and 7 bases at J, with 18 bases between. This CDR3 comprises 14 residues. The germline CDR1 and CDR2 sequences are SGHAT and FQNNGV.

The chain couples TRBV7-2 to TRBJ2-1, with 9 nucleotides matching TRBD2. Germline V gene data show CDR1 as SGHTA and CDR2 as FQGNSA. CDR3 length equals 14 residues. With 2 bases clipped from V and 8 bases from J, the junction kept 4 bases outside the gene matches. CDR3 amino acids: CASSLILAGDEQFF. CDR3 DNA: TGTGCCAGCAGCTTAATACTAGCGGGTGATGAGCAGTTCTTC.

The chain recombines TRBV7-2 with TRBJ2-5, with D perhaps TRBD1 (6 bases). The germline CDR1 and CDR2 sequences are SGHTA and FQGNSA. V gave up 4 bases and J gave up 5 bases, with 14 bases separating them. This CDR3 is built from 14 residues. CDR3 DNA sequence: TGTGCCAGCAGCTCCACACAGGGTTTCGAGACCCAGTACTTC. Amino acids: CASSSTQGFETQYF.

The chain joins TRBV2 to TRBJ2-1, with TRBD2 identical over 10 bases. Germline CDR1 is SNHLY and CDR2 is FYNNEI. The CDR3 has 14 amino acids. V gave up 4 bases and J gave up 9 bases; unmatched junction bases: 6. CDR3 loop: CASSGTSGRGEQFF. The CDR3 DNA sequence: TGTGCCAGCAGTGGGACTAGCGGACGGGGTGAGCAGTTCTTC.

The chain has TRBV5-6 and TRBJ1-6; D call uncertain. The germline V gene has CDR1 SGHDT and CDR2 YYEEEE. Between the trimmed V and J ends, which lost 2 bases and 6 bases, there was a span of 9 bases. The CDR3 is 14 amino acids. The CDR3 nucleotides are TGTGCCAGCAGCTTACGAGGGATTAATTCACCCCTCCACTTT. Translation gives CASSLRGINSPLHF.

The chain employs TRBV7-2 and TRBJ2-6; maybe TRBD2 (5 bases). V was trimmed by 6 bases and J by 1 base, leaving 7 bases between them. Germline-derived CDR1 and CDR2 are SGHTA and FQGNSA. The CDR3 runs to 14 residues. This chain's CDR3 is CASRLVSGANVLTF. CDR3 sequence (DNA): TGTGCCAGCAGACTAGTGTCTGGGGCCAACGTCCTGACTTTC.

The rearrangement links TRBV5-1 to TRBJ2-1; no reliable D call. V lost 3 bases and J 4 bases, leaving 23 bases between the germline ends. The CDR3 sequence is 18 residues long. CDR1 is SGHRS and CDR2 is YFSETQ in the germline V gene. The CDR3 region has the DNA TGCGCCAGCAGCTCCGGATCTAGGTCGCTCCCGATTTACAATGAGCAGTTCTTC. Its translation: CASSSGSRSLPIYNEQFF. Together with reference TRBV5-1 and TRBJ2-1, the CDR3 gives the full variable domain: KAGVTQTPRYLIKTRGQQVTLSCSPISGHRSVSWYQQTPGQGLQFLFEYFSETQRNKGNFPGRFSGRQFSNSRSEMNVSTLELGDSALYLCASSSGSRSLPIYNEQFFGPGTRLTVL.

The chain has TRBV28 and TRBJ2-7, with TRBD2 as a possible D gene (5 bases). Germline loops: CDR1 MDHEN, CDR2 SYDVKM. The V gene lost 3 bases and the J gene lost 7 bases, with 10 bases spanning the gap. The CDR3 consists of 12 residues. The CDR3 DNA reads TGTGCCAGCAGTTTGGGAGTTGGAGAGCAGTACTTC. Translating gives CASSLGVGEQYF.

This clone was recorded a few times. This chain joins TRBV13 and TRBJ2-2, with TRBD1 matching over 8 bases. The trim removed 2 bases at V and 5 bases at J, leaving 13 bases unmatched. This CDR3 spans 18 amino acids. Germline lookup yields CDR1 PRHDT and CDR2 FYEKMQ (reference sequence). CDR3 sequence (DNA): TGTGCCAGCAGCTTATGGGGACAGGACTACCAGTCGACCGGGGAGCTGTTTTTT. This translates into CASSLWGQDYQSTGELFF.

The chain combines TRBV4-1 with TRBJ2-7, with 8 bases lining up with TRBD2. The CDR3 sequence is 16 residues long. J gave up 4 bases and V 0 bases, and 8 bases lay outside the gene matches. Germline-derived CDR1 and CDR2 are MGHRA and YSYEKL. The CDR3, as DNA: TGCGCCAGCAGCCAAGATAACGCGGGAGGTTGGTACGAGCAGTACTTC. Protein sequence: CASSQDNAGGWYEQYF.

The chain combines TRBV5-6 with TRBJ2-7, with TRBD1 matching 12 bases. Per the germline V gene, CDR1 is SGHDT and CDR2 is YYEEEE. V dropped 4 bases and J dropped 7; count of bases not matched to a gene: 6. The CDR3 contains 14 residues. CDR3 protein: CASSRDRGQREQYF. The CDR3 region has the DNA TGTGCCAGCAGCAGGGACAGGGGGCAGCGGGAGCAGTACTTC.

The chain employs TRBV19 and TRBJ2-1, with D perhaps matching TRBD2 (6 bases). CDR1 is LNHDA and CDR2 is SQIVND in the germline V gene (reference sequence). This CDR3 is 17 amino acids long. V was pared by 3 bases and J by 2 bases, with 17 bases between. Here the CDR3 reads CASSIYPPGGTYNEQFF. The CDR3 nucleotides read TGTGCCAGTAGTATTTACCCTCCCGGGGGAACCTACAATGAGCAGTTCTTC.

This chain links TRBV3-1 (or the pseudogene TRBV3-2) with TRBJ1-1, with D uncertain. V lost 4 bases to trimming and J lost 1 base, with 10 bases between them. The CDR3 extends over 14 amino acids. CDR1 and CDR2 (germline): LGHDT, YNNKEL (reference sequence). CDR3 in amino acids: CASSPLYGNTEAFF. The DNA for the CDR3 is TGTGCCAGCAGCCCCCTGTACGGGAACACTGAAGCTTTCTTT.

The chain is built from TRBV6-5 and TRBJ2-3; perhaps TRBD1 as D (6 bases). The CDR3 totals 14 residues. With 6 bases removed from V and 4 bases from J, the gap between germline ends came to 14 bases. Per the germline V gene, CDR1 is MNHEY and CDR2 is SVGAGI. Here the CDR3 reads CASSSGTSADTQYF. The CDR3 DNA is TGTGCCAGCAGCTCCGGGACATCGGCAGATACGCAGTATTTT.

CDR3 in DNA: TGTGCCAGCAGCAAAAAGGGCCTGGGGGGGACCAATCAGCCCCAGCATTTT. This encodes CASSKKGLGGTNQPQHF. The genes are TRBV21-1 and TRBJ1-5. TRBV21-1 is given as a pseudogene. This CDR3 contains 17 residues.

This chain links TRBV6-5 with TRBJ2-2, with D perhaps TRBD2 (6 bases). Germline V gives CDR1 MNHEY, CDR2 SVGAGI. The CDR3 consists of 15 residues. Trimming removed 6 bases from V and 0 bases from J, with 11 bases in between. In nucleotides, the CDR3 is TGTGCCAGCAGATCCGGGACTTCGAACACCGGGGAGCTGTTTTTT. This translates into CASRSGTSNTGELFF.

J is TRBJ2-3 and V is TRBV10-3, with a tentative D call TRBD2 (6 bases). Per germline, CDR1 ENHRY and CDR2 SYGVKD. V shed 10 bases and J shed 3 bases, with 14 bases lying between them. This CDR3 comprises 13 residues. The CDR3 coding sequence is TGTGCCACCGGAGGGGATCAAACAGATACGCAGTATTTT. Protein sequence: CATGGDQTDTQYF.

The chain links TRBV4-3 to TRBJ2-3, with D perhaps matching TRBD1 (5 bases). The V end lost 0 bases, the J end lost 1 base, and 11 bases lay between the germline ends. The V gene's germline CDR1 is LGHNA and CDR2 YSLEER. This CDR3 has 16 residues. The CDR3 nucleotides are TGCGCCAGCAGCCAAGATGGCAGGGTCGGCACAGATACGCAGTATTTT. This encodes CASSQDGRVGTDTQYF.

This clone was recorded a few times. The chain links TRBV29-1 to TRBJ1-4; D is possibly TRBD1 (6 bases). The CDR3 totals 12 residues. Germline lookup yields CDR1 SQVTM and CDR2 ANQGSEA. Trimming took off 5 bases at V and 6 bases at J, with 10 bases between the two ends. The CDR3 coding sequence is TGCAGCGTTCAGGGGAACGATGAAAAACTGTTTTTT. It yields the protein CSVQGNDEKLFF.

V and J are TRBV10-3 and TRBJ2-1; 8 bases are shared with TRBD1. The V gene end was trimmed by 8 bases and the J gene end by 4 bases; junction bases not matched to a gene: 1. This CDR3 has 12 residues. Germline-derived CDR1 and CDR2 are ENHRY and SYGVKD. In DNA, the CDR3 is TGTGCCATCCAGGGGGCTTACAATGAGCAGTTCTTC. Protein sequence: CAIQGAYNEQFF.

This chain joins TRBV24-1 and TRBJ2-1; 8 bases are shared with TRBD1. The ends lost 5 bases at V and 3 bases at J; junction bases unmatched: 5. Germline V lookup: CDR1 KGHDR, CDR2 SFDVKD. This CDR3 contains 15 residues. This CDR3 reads CATSGGDRSYNEQFF. The CDR3 DNA is TGTGCCACCAGTGGCGGGGACAGGAGCTACAATGAGCAGTTCTTC.